This TCR beta chain was identified during a study of cytomegalovirus exposure and HLA in healthy donors. In the study overall: A preliminary data release comprised roughly 80 million unique TCRs obtained from HLA-typed donors.

With respect to this clone: The target antigen is unknown.

Study conclusions and caveats: On later analysis, the bulk of CMV-associated TCR beta chains appeared to be HLA-restricted. According to the study, roughly 160 TCR beta chains were cytomegalovirus-associated.

The PCR ran on 60 Vbeta and 13 Jbeta primers. Authors' data handling: Unique TCR beta chains totaled roughly 79 million in a later count, with approximately 11 million of them shared. The data were produced by immunoSEQ multiplex PCR, yet TCRdb's version contains in-frame clones alone and is incomplete. That table is the source of V, J and clone size, and D and trimming were worked out from the DNA. The sample consists of 180,000 or so clones, 70% to 90% of them appearing once. Germline V gives CDR1 SGHNT, CDR2 YENEEA. This CDR3 contains 16 residues. V lost 1 base and J lost 1; bases outside the gene matches: 4.

The TCR was taken from a man between 18 and 35 years old in good health and CMV-seropositive. The sample was PBMCs. The chain employs TRBV11-3 and TRBJ2-3, with 8 bases matching TRBD2. The CDR3 protein is CASSLAGGHGTDTQYF. CDR3 in DNA: TGTGCCAGCAGCTTAGCGGGGGGGCATGGCACAGATACGCAGTATTTT.